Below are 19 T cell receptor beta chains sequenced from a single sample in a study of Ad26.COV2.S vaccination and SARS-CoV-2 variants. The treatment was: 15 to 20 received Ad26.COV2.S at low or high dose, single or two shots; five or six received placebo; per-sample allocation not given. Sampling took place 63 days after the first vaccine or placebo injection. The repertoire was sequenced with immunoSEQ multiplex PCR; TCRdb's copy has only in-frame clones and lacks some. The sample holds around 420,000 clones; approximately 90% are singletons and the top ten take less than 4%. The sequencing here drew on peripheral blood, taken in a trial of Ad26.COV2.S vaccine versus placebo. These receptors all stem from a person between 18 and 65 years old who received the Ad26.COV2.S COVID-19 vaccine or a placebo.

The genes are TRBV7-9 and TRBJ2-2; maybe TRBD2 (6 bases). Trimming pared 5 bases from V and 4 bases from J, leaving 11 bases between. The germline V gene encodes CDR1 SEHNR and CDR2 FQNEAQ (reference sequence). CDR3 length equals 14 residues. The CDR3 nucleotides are TGTGCCAGCAGCCGGGGACTGGCCACCGGGGAGCTGTTTTTT. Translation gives CASSRGLATGELFF.

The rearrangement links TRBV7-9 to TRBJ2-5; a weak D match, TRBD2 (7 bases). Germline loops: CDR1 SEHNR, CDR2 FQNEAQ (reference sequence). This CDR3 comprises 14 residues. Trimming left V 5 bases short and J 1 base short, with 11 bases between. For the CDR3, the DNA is TGTGCCAGCAGCCCGGCGGGGGCCCAAGAGACCCAGTACTTC. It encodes CASSPAGAQETQYF.

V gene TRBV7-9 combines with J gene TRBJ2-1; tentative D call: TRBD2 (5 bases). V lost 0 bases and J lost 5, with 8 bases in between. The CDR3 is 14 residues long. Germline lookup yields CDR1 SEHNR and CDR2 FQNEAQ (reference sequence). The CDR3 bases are TGTGCCAGCAGCTTAGCGCGGGCAGACAATGAGCAGTTCTTC. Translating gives CASSLARADNEQFF.

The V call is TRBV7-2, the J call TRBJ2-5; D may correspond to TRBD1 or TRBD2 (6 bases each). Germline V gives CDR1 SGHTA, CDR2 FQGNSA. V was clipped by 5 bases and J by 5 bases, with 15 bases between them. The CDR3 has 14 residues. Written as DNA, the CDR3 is TGTGCCAGCAGCCAACTAGCAGGGGCGGAGACCCAGTACTTC. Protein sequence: CASSQLAGAETQYF.

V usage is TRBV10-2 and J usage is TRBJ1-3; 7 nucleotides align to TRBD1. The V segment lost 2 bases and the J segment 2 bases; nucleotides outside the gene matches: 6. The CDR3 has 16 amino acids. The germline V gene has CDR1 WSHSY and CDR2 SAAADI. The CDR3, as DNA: TGCGCCAGCAGTGAGCACGGGACAGCAACTGGAAACACCATATATTTT. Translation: CASSEHGTATGNTIYF.

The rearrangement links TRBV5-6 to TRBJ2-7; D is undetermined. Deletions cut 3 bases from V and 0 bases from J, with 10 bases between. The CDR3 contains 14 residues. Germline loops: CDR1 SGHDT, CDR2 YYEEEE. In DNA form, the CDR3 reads TGTGCCAGCAGCTCAACCTTGTTCTCCTACGAGCAGTACTTC. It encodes CASSSTLFSYEQYF. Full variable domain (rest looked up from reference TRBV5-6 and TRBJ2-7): DAGVTQSPTHLIKTRGQQVTLRCSPKSGHDTVSWYQQALGQGPQFIFQYYEEEERQRGNFPDRFSGHQFPNYSSELNVNALLLGDSALYLCASSSTLFSYEQYFGPGTRLTVT.

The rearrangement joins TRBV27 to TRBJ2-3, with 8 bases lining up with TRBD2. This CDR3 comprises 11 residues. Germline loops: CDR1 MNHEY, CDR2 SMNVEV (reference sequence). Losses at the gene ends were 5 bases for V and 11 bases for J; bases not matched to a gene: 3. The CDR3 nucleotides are TGTGCCAGCAGTCAGGGACTAGGGCAGTATTTT. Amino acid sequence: CASSQGLGQYF.

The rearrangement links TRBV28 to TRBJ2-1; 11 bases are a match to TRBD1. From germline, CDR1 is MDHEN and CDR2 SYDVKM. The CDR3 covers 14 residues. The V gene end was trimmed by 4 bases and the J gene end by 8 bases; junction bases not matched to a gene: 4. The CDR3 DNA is TGTGCCAGCAGTTCCCAGGACAGGGGGCATGAGCAGTTCTTC. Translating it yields CASSSQDRGHEQFF.

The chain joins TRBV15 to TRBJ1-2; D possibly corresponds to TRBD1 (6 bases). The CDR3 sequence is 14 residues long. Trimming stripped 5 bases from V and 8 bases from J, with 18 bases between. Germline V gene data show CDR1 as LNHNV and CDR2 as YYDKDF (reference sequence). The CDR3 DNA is TGTGCCACCAGCCTAGGGGGGGGGCTTGGAGGCTACACCTTC. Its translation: CATSLGGGLGGYTF.

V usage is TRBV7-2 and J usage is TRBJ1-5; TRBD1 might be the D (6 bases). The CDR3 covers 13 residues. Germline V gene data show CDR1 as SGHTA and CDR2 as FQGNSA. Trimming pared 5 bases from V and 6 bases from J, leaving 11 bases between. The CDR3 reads CASSTAGAQPQHF. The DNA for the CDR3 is TGTGCCAGCAGCACGGCAGGGGCTCAGCCCCAGCATTTT. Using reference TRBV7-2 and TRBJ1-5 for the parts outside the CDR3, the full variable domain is GAGVSQSPSNKVTEKGKDVELRCDPISGHTALYWYRQSLGQGLEFLIYFQGNSAPDKSGLPSDRFSAERTGGSVSTLTIQRTQQEDSAVYLCASSTAGAQPQHFGDGTRLSIL.

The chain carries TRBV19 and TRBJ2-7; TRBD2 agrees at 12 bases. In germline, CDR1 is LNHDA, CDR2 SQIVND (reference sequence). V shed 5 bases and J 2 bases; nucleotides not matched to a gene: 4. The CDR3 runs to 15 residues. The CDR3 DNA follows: TGTGCCAGTAGTCCACGGACTAGCGGGGCCTACGAGCAGTACTTC. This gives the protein CASSPRTSGAYEQYF.

CDR3 sequence: CASSLDVASGPYEQYF. In nucleotides, the CDR3 is TGTGCCAGCAGCTTAGATGTGGCTAGCGGTCCCTACGAGCAGTACTTC. The chain has TRBV11-2 and TRBJ2-7; 7 bases match TRBD2. Germline lookup yields CDR1 SGHAT and CDR2 FQNNGV. This CDR3 comprises 16 residues. The junction had 7 bases not matched to a gene; V was cut back by 0 bases and J by 2 bases.

The CDR3 region is CASSYLANSGNTIYF. The CDR3 coding sequence is TGTGCCAGCAGTTATTTGGCCAACTCTGGAAACACCATATATTTT. The chain carries TRBV6-2 or TRBV6-3 and TRBJ1-3, with D hard to call. The germline gives CDR1 MNHEY, CDR2 SVGEGT. V lost 3 bases to trimming and J lost 0 bases, with 9 bases between them. CDR3 length: 15 residues.

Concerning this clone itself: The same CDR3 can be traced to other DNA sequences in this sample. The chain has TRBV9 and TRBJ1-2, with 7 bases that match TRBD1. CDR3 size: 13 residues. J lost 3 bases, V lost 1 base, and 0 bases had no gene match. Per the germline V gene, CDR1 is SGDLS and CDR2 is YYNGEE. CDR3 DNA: TGTGCCAGCAGCGTAACAGGGGACTATGGCTACACCTTC. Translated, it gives CASSVTGDYGYTF.

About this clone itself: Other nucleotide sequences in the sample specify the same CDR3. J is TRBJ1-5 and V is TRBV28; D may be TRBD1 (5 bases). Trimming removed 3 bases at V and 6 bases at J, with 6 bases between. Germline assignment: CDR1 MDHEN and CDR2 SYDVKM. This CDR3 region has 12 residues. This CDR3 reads CASSLRGQPQHF. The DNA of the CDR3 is TGTGCCAGCAGTTTGAGGGGTCAGCCCCAGCATTTT.

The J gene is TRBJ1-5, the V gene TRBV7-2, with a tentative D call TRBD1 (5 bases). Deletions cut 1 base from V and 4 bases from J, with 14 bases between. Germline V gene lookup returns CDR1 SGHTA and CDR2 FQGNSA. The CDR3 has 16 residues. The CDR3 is CASSLGSGAGNQPQHF. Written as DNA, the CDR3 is TGTGCCAGCAGCTTAGGGAGTGGGGCTGGTAATCAGCCCCAGCATTTT.

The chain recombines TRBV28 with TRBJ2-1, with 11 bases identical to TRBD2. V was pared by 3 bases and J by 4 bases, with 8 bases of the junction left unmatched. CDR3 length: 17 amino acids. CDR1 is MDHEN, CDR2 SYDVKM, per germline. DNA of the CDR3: TGTGCCAGCAGTTTTCTGTTCCTAGCGGGGGGTTACAATGAGCAGTTCTTC. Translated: CASSFLFLAGGYNEQFF.

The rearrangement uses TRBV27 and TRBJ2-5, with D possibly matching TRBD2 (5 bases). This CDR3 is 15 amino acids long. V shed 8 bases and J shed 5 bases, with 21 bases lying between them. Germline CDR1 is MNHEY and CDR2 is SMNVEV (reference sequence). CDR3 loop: CASASGVDLRETQYF. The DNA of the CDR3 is TGTGCCAGCGCATCCGGGGTGGACTTACGGGAGACCCAGTACTTC.

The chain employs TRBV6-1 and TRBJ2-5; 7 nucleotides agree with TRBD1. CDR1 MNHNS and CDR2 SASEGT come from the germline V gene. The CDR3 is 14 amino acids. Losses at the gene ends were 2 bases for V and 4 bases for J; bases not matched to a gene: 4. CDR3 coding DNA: TGTGCCAGCAGTGAAACAGGGGTTTCAGAGACCCAGTACTTC. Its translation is CASSETGVSETQYF.